By proportion, the clone carrying this T cell receptor beta chain is medium-sized. The antigen is unknown. The entry originates in a study of tumor and adjacent non-tumor tissue in lung cancer. Looking at the study overall: There were approximately twelve adenocarcinoma, a couple of squamous cell carcinoma and 1 small cell lung cancer cases.

The CDR3 has 12 residues. V lost 4 bases, J lost 7 bases, and 4 bases stayed unmatched. Looked up from germline, CDR1 is SGHKS and CDR2 is YYEKEE (reference sequence). RNA was extracted from bulk tissue without any cell sorting. More than 3 cm separated this lung sample from the edge of the tumor. General study findings and limits: Top 100 clones took a larger repertoire share in normal lung.

TCRbeta libraries were built with three rounds of nested PCR, modified from ARM-PCR. TCRdb passed the multiplex PCR reads through MiXCR, listing each CDR3 protein once. Found here are about 110,000 distinct CDR3 sequences, about 64% of them singletons; the top ten hold under 20%. This chain uses TRBV5-5 with TRBJ1-1; TRBD1 matches 7 bases. The source is a man in his sixties with non-small cell lung cancer. Sequenced material: distant non-tumor lung tissue. As DNA, the CDR3 is TGTGCCAGCAGCGCGACAGGGTTTGAAGCTTTCTTT. Its translation: CASSATGFEAFF.